A single sample is the source of the 29 T cell receptor beta chains below, sequenced in a study of radiotherapy plus CTLA-4 blockade in lung cancer. Assay used: immunoSEQ multiplex PCR; TCRdb lists only in-frame clones, some missing. The sample shows tens of thousands of clones, around 80% of them seen only once. The sequencing here drew on peripheral blood, taken from a patient treated with radiotherapy plus ipilimumab. The source of these receptors is a human donor with non-small cell lung cancer who had a complete response to radiotherapy plus ipilimumab.

This chain connects TRBV30 to TRBJ1-1, with a possible D match to TRBD1 (5 bases). The V gene's germline CDR1 is GTSNPN and CDR2 SVGIG (reference sequence). This CDR3 spans 15 amino acids. V was trimmed by 1 base and J by 4 bases, leaving 16 bases between them. The DNA for the CDR3 is TGTGCCTGGAGTGCCGCGGGGCAGCGTATCACTGAAGCTTTCTTT. This codes for CAWSAAGQRITEAFF.

The gene calls are TRBV19 and TRBJ1-1; 9 nucleotides line up with TRBD1. CDR3 length: 15 residues. V was pared by 5 bases and J by 3 bases, with 7 bases of the junction left unmatched. Germline V gene data show CDR1 as LNHDA and CDR2 as SQIVND (reference sequence). The CDR3: CASSLDRGLHTEAFF. In nucleotides, the CDR3 is TGTGCCAGTAGTCTGGACAGGGGACTTCACACTGAAGCTTTCTTT.

The gene calls are TRBV11-2 and TRBJ2-5, with 8 positions matching TRBD1. This CDR3 is 16 amino acids long. V lost 4 bases, J lost 2 bases, and 9 bases stayed unmatched. Germline assignment: CDR1 SGHAT and CDR2 FQNNGV. As DNA, the CDR3 is TGTGCCAGCAGCTATAAAAGGGACAGGAAACAAGAGACCCAGTACTTC. Translated, it gives CASSYKRDRKQETQYF.

The rearrangement uses TRBV15 and TRBJ2-2; TRBD1 agrees at 7 bases. J gave up 1 base and V 0 bases, and 5 bases lay outside the gene matches. The CDR3 has 17 residues. CDR1 and CDR2 from the germline V gene are LNHNV and YYDKDF (reference sequence). CDR3 sequence: CATSRDVPGGNTGELFF. The CDR3 bases are TGTGCCACCAGCAGAGATGTCCCAGGGGGGAACACCGGGGAGCTGTTTTTT.

The chain links TRBV30 to TRBJ2-2, with 8 bases fitting TRBD2. Germline trimming cut 3 bases from V and 0 bases from J; bases unmatched to any gene: 6. The CDR3 totals 16 residues. Germline V CDR1 and CDR2: GTSNPN, SVGIG (reference sequence). The DNA for the CDR3 is TGTGCCTGGAGGGCTACTAGCGGAACGAACACCGGGGAGCTGTTTTTT. This encodes CAWRATSGTNTGELFF.

This clone was seen just once. The J gene is TRBJ2-7, the V gene TRBV9, with a possible D match to TRBD2 (6 bases). Trimming pared 3 bases from V and 0 bases from J, leaving 13 bases between. This CDR3 has 15 amino acids. Germline V gives CDR1 SGDLS, CDR2 YYNGEE. CDR3 region: CASSGGLPSSYEQYF. The CDR3 DNA is TGTGCCAGCAGCGGGGGACTGCCGAGCTCCTACGAGCAGTACTTC.

The CDR3 protein is CASSRGTGALPHTEAFF. DNA of the CDR3: TGTGCCAGCAGTCGCGGGACAGGCGCTTTACCCCACACTGAAGCTTTCTTT. The chain uses TRBV28 and TRBJ1-1; 8 nucleotides line up with TRBD1. This CDR3 comprises 17 residues. V dropped 5 bases and J dropped 3; count of bases not matched to a gene: 14. The germline V gene encodes CDR1 MDHEN and CDR2 SYDVKM.

Details on this clone: Additional DNA sequences in this sample encode the identical CDR3. Here the CDR3 reads CATSRDRGQETQYF. Written as DNA, the CDR3 is TGTGCCACCAGCAGAGATCGGGGGCAAGAGACCCAGTACTTC. V gene TRBV15 combines with J gene TRBJ2-5; D is possibly TRBD2 (6 bases). CDR3 length: 14 residues. Looked up from germline, CDR1 is LNHNV and CDR2 is YYDKDF (reference sequence). The V gene lost 0 bases and the J gene lost 2 bases, with 7 bases spanning the gap.

The gene calls are TRBV18 and TRBJ2-2; no clear D. This CDR3 contains 13 residues. The germline V gene has CDR1 KGHSH and CDR2 LQKENI. The germline V and J ends were trimmed by 2 bases and 6 bases, with 7 bases remaining between them. The CDR3 nucleotides are TGTGCCAGCTCACCAGTAGGAGCCGGGGAGCTGTTTTTT. It is translated as CASSPVGAGELFF.

The V and J genes are TRBV7-6 and TRBJ2-1, with 11 bases that match TRBD2. In germline, CDR1 is SGHVS, CDR2 FNYEAQ. Trimming at V came to 1 base and at J to 5 bases, leaving 7 bases not matched to a gene. The CDR3 has 17 amino acids. DNA for the CDR3: TGTGCCAGCAGCTTAGACTCCCCACTAGCGGGGGACAATGAGCAGTTCTTC. It codes for CASSLDSPLAGDNEQFF.

This chain links TRBV9 with TRBJ2-7; D might be TRBD2 (6 bases). The germline CDR1 and CDR2 sequences are SGDLS and YYNGEE. The V end lost 4 bases, the J end lost 8 bases, and 13 bases lay between the germline ends. The CDR3 is 12 residues long. The CDR3 loop reads CASSPRGGQQYF. CDR3 nucleotide sequence: TGTGCCAGCAGCCCGCGGGGAGGTCAGCAGTACTTC.

The rearrangement uses TRBV5-1 and TRBJ2-4; weak D call: TRBD2 (6 bases). Germline loops: CDR1 SGHRS, CDR2 YFSETQ. V was shortened by 5 bases and J by 7 bases, with 16 bases between the two germline ends. This CDR3 is 14 amino acids long. The CDR3 loop is CASRPSGSSNIQYF. The CDR3 DNA sequence: TGCGCCAGCAGGCCAAGCGGGTCATCGAACATTCAGTACTTC.

This clone has just a few counts. J is TRBJ2-3 and V is TRBV4-1; 11 bases agree with TRBD2. J lost 3 bases, V lost 3 bases, and 11 bases had no gene match. Germline V CDR1 and CDR2: MGHRA, YSYEKL. This CDR3 contains 18 residues. The CDR3 region has the DNA TGCGCCAGCAGCCACCTGGGATTACTAGCGGGAGCTACAGATACGCAGTATTTT. Residues: CASSHLGLLAGATDTQYF.

This clone has just a few counts. The chain couples TRBV9 to TRBJ2-7, with 7 positions matching TRBD1. Trimming removed 4 bases from V and 7 bases from J; junction bases left unmatched: 5. Germline V gene lookup returns CDR1 SGDLS and CDR2 YYNGEE. The CDR3 is 12 residues long. The CDR3 region has the DNA TGTGCCAGCAGCCCGACAGGGTATGAGCAGTACTTC. Its translation: CASSPTGYEQYF.

V and J are TRBV7-2 and TRBJ2-1; 7 bases match TRBD2. CDR3 length: 17 amino acids. V gave up 0 bases and J gave up 9 bases; unmatched junction bases: 14. In germline, CDR1 is SGHTA, CDR2 FQGNSA. In DNA form, the CDR3 reads TGTGCCAGCAGCTTAGCGCGTCGGGGGGTCGGATCGGGTGAGCAGTTCTTC. This codes for CASSLARRGVGSGEQFF.

This chain connects TRBV6-1 to TRBJ2-7; TRBD1 matches 10 bases. This CDR3 region has 14 residues. The ends lost 5 bases at V and 3 bases at J; junction bases unmatched: 4. Germline V gene sequence: CDR1 MNHNS, CDR2 SASEGT. The CDR3 loop reads CASSSTGGNYEQYF. The CDR3 DNA reads as TGTGCCAGCAGTTCGACAGGGGGCAACTACGAGCAGTACTTC.

V usage is TRBV5-5 and J usage is TRBJ2-6, with 8 bases identical to TRBD1. V dropped 0 bases and J dropped 3; count of bases not matched to a gene: 5. The CDR3 runs to 17 residues. From germline, CDR1 is SGHKS and CDR2 YYEKEE (reference sequence). CDR3 amino acids: CASSLVAGGFGANVLTF. Written as DNA, the CDR3 is TGTGCCAGCAGCTTGGTGGCAGGGGGCTTTGGGGCCAACGTCCTGACTTTC.

This clone was found a few times. CDR3 amino acids: CAWRGLAETQYF. Written as DNA, the CDR3 is TGTGCCTGGAGGGGACTAGCGGAGACCCAGTACTTC. This rearrangement joins TRBV30 to TRBJ2-5; 10 nucleotides agree with TRBD2. Looked up from germline, CDR1 is GTSNPN and CDR2 is SVGIG (reference sequence). This CDR3 comprises 12 residues. J lost 5 bases, V lost 3 bases, and 0 bases had no gene match.

This chain connects TRBV30 to TRBJ1-4; the match to TRBD1 covers 11 bases. This CDR3 contains 16 residues. V shed 1 base, J shed 7 bases, and the junction held 8 bases outside the gene matches. Germline V gene data show CDR1 as GTSNPN and CDR2 as SVGIG (reference sequence). DNA for the CDR3: TGTGCCTGGAGTGCTAAAACCGGGACAGGGGGTGAAAAACTGTTTTTT. The encoded protein is CAWSAKTGTGGEKLFF.

In nucleotides, the CDR3 is TGTGCCAGCAGCCGCGACAGGGGAGAGACCCAGTACTTC. It yields the protein CASSRDRGETQYF. This rearrangement joins TRBV7-2 to TRBJ2-5; TRBD1 aligns across 8 bases. Germline assignment: CDR1 SGHTA and CDR2 FQGNSA. V was clipped by 5 bases and J by 4 bases; unmatched bases: 3. The CDR3 runs to 13 residues.

This sequence joins TRBV19 and TRBJ2-6, with D unclear. The CDR3 consists of 15 residues. V lost 7 bases and J 0 bases, leaving 10 bases between the germline ends. Germline values: CDR1 LNHDA, CDR2 SQIVND (reference sequence). The CDR3 bases are TGTGCCAGTAATAGAGGAAACTCTGGGGCCAACGTCCTGACTTTC. It codes for CASNRGNSGANVLTF.

The chain employs TRBV10-3 and TRBJ2-1, with D possibly being TRBD2 (7 bases). V lost 4 bases and J lost 9, with 13 bases in between. Germline V CDR1 and CDR2: ENHRY, SYGVKD. There are 13 residues in the CDR3. The CDR3 sequence: CAISVEGEGEQFF. The CDR3 DNA reads TGTGCCATCAGTGTGGAGGGGGAGGGTGAGCAGTTCTTC.

The V and J genes are TRBV18 and TRBJ1-5; D uncertain. V lost 3 bases to trimming and J lost 3 bases, with 12 bases between them. From germline, CDR1 is KGHSH and CDR2 LQKENI. This CDR3 comprises 15 residues. The CDR3 DNA follows: TGTGCCAGCTCACCTGGGCAGGTCGACAATCAGCCCCAGCATTTT. Its translation: CASSPGQVDNQPQHF.

The V gene is TRBV5-1, the J gene TRBJ2-5; D ambiguous. Trimming took off 5 bases at V and 5 bases at J, with 16 bases between the two ends. CDR1 is SGHRS and CDR2 is YFSETQ in the germline V gene. There are 14 residues in the CDR3. Here the CDR3 reads CASRADPPRETQYF. CDR3 sequence (DNA): TGCGCCAGCAGAGCAGATCCGCCGCGGGAGACCCAGTACTTC.

CDR3 in amino acids: CASSPQVGLFNQPQHF. The DNA of the CDR3 is TGTGCCAGCAGCCCGCAGGTTGGGCTGTTCAATCAGCCCCAGCATTTT. The J gene is TRBJ1-5, the V gene TRBV2; D is unclear. Trimming left V 6 bases short and J 3 bases short, with 18 bases between. Germline loops: CDR1 SNHLY, CDR2 FYNNEI. The CDR3 totals 16 residues.

This chain uses TRBV4-1 with TRBJ1-1, with TRBD1 identical over 7 bases. J lost 0 bases, V lost 4 bases, and 2 bases had no gene match. The CDR3 consists of 14 residues. Germline V lookup: CDR1 MGHRA, CDR2 YSYEKL. CDR3 loop: CASSRGQLNTEAFF. The CDR3 DNA reads as TGCGCCAGCAGCCGGGGACAGTTGAACACTGAAGCTTTCTTT.

This rearrangement joins TRBV29-1 to TRBJ2-2, with D maybe TRBD2 (6 bases). Germline V gene data show CDR1 as SQVTM and CDR2 as ANQGSEA. Deletions cut 4 bases from V and 4 bases from J, with 13 bases between. The CDR3 is 14 residues long. CDR3 nucleotide sequence: TGCAGCGTTGTCATATCCGGGGGCACCGGGGAGCTGTTTTTT. Translated, it gives CSVVISGGTGELFF.

The chain carries TRBV4-3 and TRBJ1-5; unclear D gene. The V end was cut by 2 bases, the J end by 2 bases, with 13 bases between. The CDR3 runs 16 residues. Germline CDR1 is LGHNA and CDR2 is YSLEER. The CDR3 coding sequence is TGCGCCAGCAGCCAAAACTTTCGTCCGGGCAATCAGCCCCAGCATTTT. The encoded protein is CASSQNFRPGNQPQHF.

A word on this clone: A read error may produce the germline difference seen at one junction end. This rearrangement joins TRBV7-7 to TRBJ2-2; unclear D gene. The germline V gene encodes CDR1 SSHAT and CDR2 FNYEAQ (reference sequence). The CDR3 contains 13 residues. The CDR3 reads CASSPYRVGELFF. The CDR3 region has the DNA TGTGCTAGCAGCCCATACCGAGTCGGGGAGCTGTTTTTT. Drawing the rest from reference TRBV7-7 and TRBJ2-2, the complete variable domain is GAGVSQSPRYKVTKRGQDVTLRCDPISSHATLYWYQQALGQGPEFLTYFNYEAQPDKSGLPSDRFSAERPEGSISTLTIQRTEQRDSAMYRCASSPYRVGELFFGEGSRLTVL.